The next 27 T cell receptor beta chains were all read from a single sample in a study of CD8+CD57+ T cells in acquired aplastic anemia. Profiling of TCR beta VDJ combinations and CDR3 sequences used genomic DNA as template. TCRdb re-analysed the reads in MiXCR, keeping a single row per CDR3 protein. Seen here are roughly 280,000 distinct CDR3 sequences, roughly 59% observed once, and the top ten hold 1.3%. Those patients picked for sequencing had displayed CD8+CD57+ cell expansion on flow cytometry. Source material: sorted CD4+, CD8+, or CD8+CD57+ T cells (not recorded which) from PBMCs. These receptors all stem from a human donor with aplastic anemia.

The chain links TRBV7-9 to TRBJ2-7; 7 bases match TRBD1. Germline V gene data show CDR1 as SEHNR and CDR2 as FQNEAQ (reference sequence). This CDR3 comprises 14 residues. V was pared by 4 bases and J by 6 bases, with 9 bases of the junction left unmatched. CDR3 sequence (DNA): TGTGCCAGCAGCTCGGTAGGGGGCGGATCCGAGCAGTACTTC. Protein product: CASSSVGGGSEQYF.

The rearrangement links TRBV19 to TRBJ1-5; 7 nucleotides align to TRBD1. CDR1 is LNHDA, CDR2 SQIVND, per germline (reference sequence). The length of the CDR3 is 15 residues. The J segment lost 0 bases and the V segment lost 10 bases, leaving 9 bases of the junction unmatched. CDR3 sequence: CATRDNRGSNQPQHF. The CDR3 coding sequence is TGTGCCACCAGAGATAACAGGGGTAGCAATCAGCCCCAGCATTTT.

This sequence joins TRBV12-3 or TRBV12-4 and TRBJ2-5, with 9 bases lining up with TRBD2. The CDR3 consists of 14 residues. With 5 bases clipped from V and 4 bases from J, the junction kept 5 bases outside the gene matches. The CDR3 sequence is CASSGGRAGETQYF. As DNA, the CDR3 is TGTGCCAGCAGTGGCGGGAGGGCCGGAGAGACCCAGTACTTC.

V usage is TRBV7-9 and J usage is TRBJ2-1; the D call may be TRBD1 or TRBD2 (5 bases each). The CDR3 totals 13 residues. Trimming took off 9 bases at V and 3 bases at J, with 12 bases between the two ends. Germline V lookup: CDR1 SEHNR, CDR2 FQNEAQ (reference sequence). The CDR3 nucleotides are TGTGCCAGTCAACAGGAGGTCTACAATGAGCAGTTCTTC. Amino acid sequence: CASQQEVYNEQFF.

There are many counts of this clonotype. The rearrangement joins TRBV7-9 to TRBJ2-7, with TRBD1 matching 9 bases. V dropped 5 bases and J dropped 6; count of bases not matched to a gene: 11. There are 15 residues in the CDR3. CDR1 is SEHNR, CDR2 FQNEAQ, per germline (reference sequence). CDR3 DNA: TGTGCCAGCAGCCGACTACAGGGGGCCGCGCGCGAGCAGTACTTC. Protein sequence: CASSRLQGAAREQYF.

The gene calls are TRBV2 and TRBJ2-1; 8 nucleotides align to TRBD2. This CDR3 has 15 amino acids. Germline V CDR1 and CDR2: SNHLY, FYNNEI. The ends lost 9 bases at V and 0 bases at J; junction bases unmatched: 7. DNA of the CDR3: TGTGCCAGTAAACCCCGGGGGGGCTCCTACAATGAGCAGTTCTTC. This gives the protein CASKPRGGSYNEQFF.

The V gene is TRBV20-1, the J gene TRBJ2-3, with a weak D call TRBD2 (6 bases). This CDR3 spans 13 amino acids. The V gene's germline CDR1 is DFQATT and CDR2 SNEGSKA (reference sequence). V shed 4 bases and J shed 5 bases, with 13 bases lying between them. The CDR3 reads CSAMSSGEDTQYF. The DNA of the CDR3 is TGCAGTGCTATGAGTAGCGGAGAAGATACGCAGTATTTT.

The chain uses TRBV5-1 and TRBJ2-3, with a tentative D call TRBD1 (8 bases). This CDR3 region has 15 residues. Trimming removed 4 bases at V and 3 bases at J, with 15 bases between. The germline CDR1 and CDR2 sequences are SGHRS and YFSETQ. CDR3 nucleotide sequence: TGCGCCAGCAGCCCCGTACAGGGGGGGACAGATACGCAGTATTTT. Translating it yields CASSPVQGGTDTQYF.

This clonotype was recorded a few times. This chain joins TRBV7-9 and TRBJ2-3; 9 bases are shared with TRBD1. Germline trimming cut 5 bases from V and 0 bases from J; bases unmatched to any gene: 9. Germline V gene lookup returns CDR1 SEHNR and CDR2 FQNEAQ (reference sequence). The CDR3 is 17 residues long. The CDR3 spells CASSANPGTGSTDTQYF. The CDR3, as DNA: TGTGCCAGCAGCGCGAATCCCGGGACAGGGAGCACAGATACGCAGTATTTT.

This clonotype was detected a few times. The rearrangement uses TRBV7-3 and TRBJ1-6; weak D call: TRBD1 (5 bases). This CDR3 contains 13 residues. The germline V gene has CDR1 SGHTA and CDR2 FQGTGA. The V end was cut by 4 bases, the J end by 6 bases, with 7 bases between. In DNA form, the CDR3 reads TGTGCCAGCAGCTCCGGGGCTAATTCACCCCTCCACTTT. Protein product: CASSSGANSPLHF. The full variable domain, its missing parts supplied by reference TRBV7-3 and TRBJ1-6, is GAGVSQTPSNKVTEKGKYVELRCDPISGHTALYWYRQSLGQGPEFLIYFQGTGAADDSGLPNDRFFAVRPEGSVSTLKIQRTERGDSAVYLCASSSGANSPLHFGNGTRLTVT.

This clonotype was seen more than once but under ten times. The gene calls are TRBV3-1 and TRBJ2-2; possibly TRBD1 for D (6 bases). The CDR3 has 16 amino acids. Germline CDR1 LGHDT, CDR2 YNNKEL (reference sequence). The V end was cut by 1 base, the J end by 5 bases, with 14 bases between. In nucleotides, the CDR3 is TGTGCCAGCAGCCAAGGCTACAGGGAACGAACCGGGGAGCTGTTTTTT. It yields the protein CASSQGYRERTGELFF.

V usage is TRBV12-3 or TRBV12-4 and J usage is TRBJ2-4, with 7 bases fitting TRBD1. The CDR3 has 14 amino acids. The V and J ends lost 6 bases and 13 bases, in that order; junction bases with no gene match: 15. The CDR3, as DNA: TGTGCCAGCAGCCCGACTTACAGGGGAAGTGGGCAGTACTTC. Its protein product is CASSPTYRGSGQYF.

This clonotype was seen a handful of times. The rearrangement uses TRBV7-6 and TRBJ1-5; D is possibly TRBD1 (6 bases). V lost 1 base and J lost 0, with 7 bases in between. The CDR3 length is 15 residues. From germline, CDR1 is SGHVS and CDR2 FNYEAQ. CDR3 region: CASSLEGDSNQPQHF. DNA for the CDR3: TGTGCCAGCAGCTTAGAGGGGGATAGCAATCAGCCCCAGCATTTT.

This clonotype was found once. This chain uses TRBV20-1 with TRBJ2-1, with 11 bases aligning to TRBD2. V lost 6 bases and J lost 9; bases outside the gene matches: 7. Germline V gives CDR1 DFQATT, CDR2 SNEGSKA (reference sequence). The CDR3 is 13 residues long. This CDR3 reads CSATLAGGVEQFF. The CDR3 DNA is TGCAGTGCAACCCTAGCGGGGGGTGTTGAGCAGTTCTTC.

The chain is built from TRBV2 and TRBJ1-1, with TRBD1 matching over 8 bases. CDR1 SNHLY and CDR2 FYNNEI come from the germline V gene. This CDR3 region has 13 residues. The ends lost 6 bases at V and 4 bases at J; junction bases unmatched: 4. CDR3 region: CASRYRGSTEAFF. In DNA, the CDR3 is TGTGCCAGCAGGTACAGGGGGAGCACTGAAGCTTTCTTT.

The gene calls are TRBV10-3 and TRBJ1-1; 7 nucleotides agree with TRBD1. This CDR3 has 14 amino acids. CDR1 and CDR2 from the germline V gene are ENHRY and SYGVKD. The V and J ends lost 6 bases and 1 base, in that order; junction bases with no gene match: 5. Here the CDR3 reads CAISLRGGNTEAFF. CDR3 nucleotide sequence: TGTGCCATCAGCCTCAGGGGGGGGAACACTGAAGCTTTCTTT.

The sample holds many counts of this clonotype. V usage is TRBV19 and J usage is TRBJ2-1; maybe TRBD1 (6 bases). The CDR3 sequence is 16 residues long. The V and J ends lost 0 bases and 6 bases respectively, with 15 bases between them. The germline V gene has CDR1 LNHDA and CDR2 SQIVND (reference sequence). CDR3: CASSIDLPGARNEQFF. CDR3 nucleotide sequence: TGTGCCAGTAGTATAGATCTTCCAGGGGCCCGCAATGAGCAGTTCTTC.

The V and J genes are TRBV19 and TRBJ2-2; TRBD2 matches at 8 bases. The trim removed 7 bases at V and 2 bases at J, leaving 12 bases unmatched. Germline CDR1 is LNHDA and CDR2 is SQIVND (reference sequence). CDR3 length: 17 residues. The CDR3 here is CASTPISGLANTGELFF. The CDR3 DNA follows: TGTGCCAGTACACCCATCTCTGGACTAGCAAACACCGGGGAGCTGTTTTTT.

V usage is TRBV29-1 and J usage is TRBJ2-5; weak D call: TRBD2 (6 bases). The CDR3 runs 14 residues. Germline V gene sequence: CDR1 SQVTM, CDR2 ANQGSEA. The V end was cut by 2 bases, the J end by 5 bases, with 15 bases between. The CDR3 coding sequence is TGCAGCGTTGAAACCCCTACTAGCACGGAGACCCAGTACTTC. Its translation is CSVETPTSTETQYF.

This clonotype was seen more than once but under ten times. J is TRBJ2-7 and V is TRBV20-1, with 8 bases identical to TRBD2. V dropped 6 bases and J dropped 0; count of bases not matched to a gene: 16. Germline V lookup: CDR1 DFQATT, CDR2 SNEGSKA (reference sequence). The CDR3 runs 17 residues. CDR3 region: CSATLIRGGGPSYEQYF. The CDR3 DNA follows: TGCAGTGCCACGCTCATTAGGGGCGGGGGGCCCTCCTACGAGCAGTACTTC.

This clonotype was observed a few times. The rearrangement uses TRBV15 and TRBJ2-7; D is ambiguous. Germline assignment: CDR1 LNHNV and CDR2 YYDKDF (reference sequence). V lost 0 bases to trimming and J lost 3 bases, with 9 bases between them. The CDR3 contains 14 residues. CDR3 region: CATSRDRGSYEQYF. The CDR3, as DNA: TGTGCCACCAGCAGAGATCGAGGCAGCTACGAGCAGTACTTC.

The chain joins TRBV29-1 to TRBJ2-7, with D possibly matching TRBD1 (5 bases). This CDR3 is built from 14 residues. Germline V gene lookup returns CDR1 SQVTM and CDR2 ANQGSEA. V shed 0 bases and J shed 6 bases, with 15 bases lying between them. This CDR3 is CSVEDGQGWGEQYF. The CDR3 DNA reads TGCAGCGTTGAAGATGGGCAGGGCTGGGGCGAGCAGTACTTC.

A remark on this clonotype: A read error may explain this, as a much larger clone is one base away. The J gene is TRBJ1-1, the V gene TRBV5-6; D gene unclear. In germline, CDR1 is SGHDT, CDR2 YYEEEE. CDR3 length: 14 amino acids. In nucleotides, the CDR3 is TGTGCCAGCAGCTTGGCGAGTTTTGACACTGAAGCTTCCTTT. Encoded protein: CASSLASFDTEASF.

The chain joins TRBV20-1 to TRBJ2-1; 11 bases match TRBD2. There are 16 residues in the CDR3. The V and J ends lost 5 bases and 0 bases, in that order; junction bases with no gene match: 6. Germline loops: CDR1 DFQATT, CDR2 SNEGSKA (reference sequence). The CDR3, as DNA: TGCAGTGCTCCCACTAGCGGGAGAGTCTCCTACAATGAGCAGTTCTTC. Protein sequence: CSAPTSGRVSYNEQFF.

This clonotype occurred once. Because it lacks the conserved phenylalanine or tryptophan at the end, this CDR3 is likely a read error. V is TRBV7-3 and J is TRBJ2-6; no reliable D call. Germline V gene data show CDR1 as SGHTA and CDR2 as FQGTGA. The CDR3 is made up of 16 amino acids. CDR3 protein: CASSHEARSGANVLTS. The CDR3 nucleotides are TGTGCCAGCAGCCACGAGGCCAGGTCTGGAGCCAACGTCCTGACTTCC.

This clonotype was counted many times. The rearrangement links TRBV6-5 to TRBJ1-5; the match to TRBD1 covers 8 bases. The V segment lost 5 bases and the J segment 3 bases; nucleotides outside the gene matches: 6. The germline V gene has CDR1 MNHEY and CDR2 SVGAGI. This CDR3 spans 15 amino acids. The chain's CDR3 is CASSLTGGTNQPQHF. The CDR3 DNA reads as TGTGCCAGCAGTCTCACAGGGGGAACCAATCAGCCCCAGCATTTT.

In the case of this clonotype: Germline is not matched at one junction end, which may reflect a read error. The V gene is TRBV7-9, the J gene TRBJ1-2; TRBD1 matches 10 bases. Germline CDR1 reads SEHNR; CDR2 reads FQNEAQ (reference sequence). The CDR3 covers 16 residues. In DNA, the CDR3 is TGTGCCAGCAGCCAGGCCGGGACAGGGGTTATCTATGGCTACATCTTC. It translates to CASSQAGTGVIYGYIF. Full variable domain (rest looked up from reference TRBV7-9 and TRBJ1-2): DTGVSQNPRHKITKRGQNVTFRCDPISEHNRLYWYRQTLGQGPEFLTYFQNEAQLEKSRLLSDRFSAERPKGSFSTLEIQRTEQGDSAMYLCASSQAGTGVIYGYIFGSGTRLTVV.